This is a list of T cell receptor beta chains from one sample in a study of post-analysis software for immune sequencing data. TCRdb itself ran the PCR reads through MiXCR, one entry per CDR3 protein. The profile covers about 760,000 distinct CDR3 sequences, with approximately 30% appearing a single time and 0.5% to 0.6% taken by the ten largest. The sample comprised blood. The source is a girl aged 5-17 years with multiple sclerosis. The CDR3 runs from the conserved cysteine through the conserved F or W. A D gene is named only where the DNA matches it firmly. The size of a clone is reported for some rows only, either as once, few or many, or as a class for expanded clones.

>NA|TRBJ1-5|TRBV20-1|NA
TGCAGTGCTAGAAGGACCTGGGGCAATCAGCCCCAGCATTTT
CSARRTWGNQPQHF
>NA|TRBJ2-7|TRBV4-3|NA
TGCGCCAGCAGCCAAGATAAAGTGTCGACAGCCGAGCAGTACTTC
CASSQDKVSTAEQYF
>NA|TRBJ1-5|TRBV10-3|NA
TGTGCCATCAGTGGTTGGGGAAATCAGCCCCAGCATTTT
CAISGWGNQPQHF
>NA|TRBJ2-6|TRBV6-5|few
TGTGCCAGCAGTTACCGGCGGGCTGGGGCCAACGTCCTGACTTTC
CASSYRRAGANVLTF
>NA|TRBJ2-3|TRBV4-3|NA
TGCGCCAGCAGCCGGGGGGAACAGGGGACAGATACGCAGTATTTT
CASSRGEQGTDTQYF
>NA|TRBJ1-2|TRBV20-1|few
TGCAGTGCTACACAGGGTAGGGACTATGGCTACACCTTC
CSATQGRDYGYTF
>TRBD1|TRBJ1-5|TRBV6-6|few
TGTGCCAGCAGTCCCGACAGGGGGCGTCGGAGTCAGCCCCAGCATTTT
CASSPDRGRRSQPQHF
>TRBD1|TRBJ1-5|TRBV3-1|NA
TGTGCCACCAGGGGACAGCCTAATCAGCCCCAGCATTTT
CATRGQPNQPQHF
>TRBD2|TRBJ2-1|TRBV20-1|NA
TGCAGTGCTAGAGAAGTGGGACTATACAATGAGCAGTTCTTC
CSAREVGLYNEQFF
>NA|TRBJ2-1|TRBV7-9|few
TGTGCCAGCAGCTCGACAGGCCGCTCTCCCAATGAGCAGTTCTTC
CASSSTGRSPNEQFF
>TRBD1|TRBJ2-7|TRBV28|few
TGTGCCAGCACCCCAGGGGGCTGGGACGAGCAGTACTTC
CASTPGGWDEQYF
>NA|TRBJ2-7|TRBV20-1|NA
TGCAGTGTATGGACCTCGAGCTCCTACGAGCAGTACTTC
CSVWTSSSYEQYF
>TRBD2|TRBJ2-3|TRBV19|NA
TGTGCCAGTACCCCTGGGGAGCGGGGACTCACAGATACGCAGTATTTT
CASTPGERGLTDTQYF
>NA|TRBJ2-7|TRBV12-3/TRBV12-4|NA
TGTGCCAGCAGTTGCGCGGAGGTCCACGAGCAGTACTTC
CASSCAEVHEQYF
>NA|TRBJ1-2|TRBV7-2|few
TGTGCCAGCAGCTCCATGGGGGGCCTCAAAGATGGCTACACCTTC
CASSSMGGLKDGYTF